Listed below are T cell receptor beta chains from one sample, sequenced in a study of OX40 agonist ivuxolimab in advanced cancers. Method: immunoSEQ multiplex PCR; TCRdb's copy keeps in-frame clones and lacks some. The table has around 75,000 clones, around 88% seen once; the top ten hold 2% to 2.5%. The sample here was CD4+ or CD8+ T cells sorted from blood, taken in a trial of the OX40 agonist ivuxolimab. The receptors were sampled from an adult with an advanced solid tumor such as melanoma, head and neck, liver or kidney cancer. Each CDR3 is given with its conserved first and last residue. Each record gives: D gene, V gene, clone size, J gene, CDR3 DNA, CDR3 protein. The D gene is left open where the match is weak. Not all rows give a size; the values are once, few, many and, for expanded clones, a class.

D gene: TRBD1; V gene: TRBV4-2; clone size: -; J gene: TRBJ1-1; CDR3 DNA: TGTGCCAGCAGCCGGACAGGGGGAAACACTGAAGCTTTCTTT; CDR3 protein: CASSRTGGNTEAFF
D gene: -; V gene: TRBV10-3; clone size: -; J gene: TRBJ1-5; CDR3 DNA: TGTGCCATCGGTCCATCAATGGATGGCAATCAGCCCCAGCATTTT; CDR3 protein: CAIGPSMDGNQPQHF
D gene: TRBD2; V gene: TRBV28; clone size: -; J gene: TRBJ2-5; CDR3 DNA: TGTGCCAGCAGCCCGAATAGCGGGAGTTGGCAAGAGACCCAGTACTTC; CDR3 protein: CASSPNSGSWQETQYF
D gene: TRBD2; V gene: TRBV5-6; clone size: -; J gene: TRBJ2-2; CDR3 DNA: TGTGCCAGCAGCCAGCGGACTAGCGGGGGGGCCGGGGAGCTGTTTTTT; CDR3 protein: CASSQRTSGGAGELFF
D gene: -; V gene: TRBV15; clone size: -; J gene: TRBJ2-1; CDR3 DNA: TGTGCCACCAGCAAGGTCTTGGGGTCCTACAATGAGCAGTTCTTC; CDR3 protein: CATSKVLGSYNEQFF
D gene: -; V gene: TRBV5-4; clone size: -; J gene: TRBJ2-7; CDR3 DNA: TGTGCCAGCAGCTTGGATGGCTGGGGCGAGCAGTACTTC; CDR3 protein: CASSLDGWGEQYF
D gene: -; V gene: TRBV19; clone size: -; J gene: TRBJ1-2; CDR3 DNA: TGTGCCAGTAGTCCTTTGGACGGTGCTGGTGATGGCTACACCTTC; CDR3 protein: CASSPLDGAGDGYTF
D gene: TRBD1; V gene: TRBV18; clone size: -; J gene: TRBJ1-5; CDR3 DNA: TGTGCCAGCTCACCAGGGGACAGGGGGCTCTATCAGCCCCAGCATTTT; CDR3 protein: CASSPGDRGLYQPQHF
D gene: TRBD2; V gene: TRBV5-4; clone size: -; J gene: TRBJ2-3; CDR3 DNA: TGTGCCAGCAGCGCAGCGGGGGGGCGGGGCACAGATACGCAGTATTTT; CDR3 protein: CASSAAGGRGTDTQYF
D gene: TRBD1; V gene: TRBV29-1; clone size: -; J gene: TRBJ1-1; CDR3 DNA: TGCAGCGTTGAAGGGGGGTCAGGGGGTCTGAACACTGAAGCTTTCTTT; CDR3 protein: CSVEGGSGGLNTEAFF
D gene: -; V gene: TRBV12-5; clone size: -; J gene: TRBJ1-3; CDR3 DNA: TGTGCTAGTGGTTTGGTACCCTCGGGGGACCCTGGAAACACCATATATTTT; CDR3 protein: CASGLVPSGDPGNTIYF
D gene: TRBD1; V gene: TRBV28; clone size: -; J gene: TRBJ1-2; CDR3 DNA: TGTGCCAGCAGTCCGACAGGGGGCAGGGGCTTTCGTGGCTACACCTTC; CDR3 protein: CASSPTGGRGFRGYTF
D gene: TRBD1; V gene: TRBV6-1; clone size: -; J gene: TRBJ2-7; CDR3 DNA: TGTGCCAGCAGTGAGAGGGACAGGGGGCGCGAATCCGAGCAGTACTTC; CDR3 protein: CASSERDRGRESEQYF
D gene: -; V gene: TRBV23-1; clone size: -; J gene: TRBJ1-3; CDR3 DNA: TGCGCCAGCAGTCCGCACGGGGGTGGAAACACCATATATTTT; CDR3 protein: CASSPHGGGNTIYF
D gene: -; V gene: TRBV14; clone size: -; J gene: TRBJ2-7; CDR3 DNA: TGTGCCAGCAGCCAAGACCTAGGAAACGAGCAGTACTTC; CDR3 protein: CASSQDLGNEQYF
D gene: -; V gene: TRBV28; clone size: -; J gene: TRBJ1-5; CDR3 DNA: TGTGCCAGCAGTTTACGGAGGCAGCCCCAGCATTTT; CDR3 protein: CASSLRRQPQHF
D gene: -; V gene: TRBV7-2; clone size: -; J gene: TRBJ1-2; CDR3 DNA: TGTGCCAGCAGCTTAGCCCCAGGGCCAGGAATCTATGGCTACACCTTC; CDR3 protein: CASSLAPGPGIYGYTF
D gene: -; V gene: TRBV10-1; clone size: -; J gene: TRBJ1-2; CDR3 DNA: TGCGCCAGCGGAAGGAAGGGCCAAAACTATGGCTACACCTTC; CDR3 protein: CASGRKGQNYGYTF
D gene: -; V gene: TRBV5-5; clone size: -; J gene: TRBJ1-3; CDR3 DNA: TGTGCCAGCAGCCCCCCTGGGGGGCGCTCTGGAAACACCATATATTTT; CDR3 protein: CASSPPGGRSGNTIYF
D gene: -; V gene: TRBV7-9; clone size: -; J gene: TRBJ2-7; CDR3 DNA: TGTGCCAGCAGCCCCCTAAGGGGCAAAACCTACGAGCAGTACTTC; CDR3 protein: CASSPLRGKTYEQYF
D gene: -; V gene: TRBV7-9; clone size: -; J gene: TRBJ2-7; CDR3 DNA: TGTGCCAGCAGCCAGAGGGGTGGCCAGTACGAGCAGTACTTC; CDR3 protein: CASSQRGGQYEQYF
D gene: -; V gene: TRBV7-9; clone size: -; J gene: TRBJ2-7; CDR3 DNA: TGTGCCAGCAGCTTAGGGGGCCAATACGAGCAGTACTTC; CDR3 protein: CASSLGGQYEQYF
D gene: -; V gene: TRBV28; clone size: once; J gene: TRBJ1-3; CDR3 DNA: TGTGCCAGCAGCGACAACACAGGGACTGGAAACACCATATATTTT; CDR3 protein: CASSDNTGTGNTIYF
D gene: -; V gene: TRBV27; clone size: -; J gene: TRBJ1-1; CDR3 DNA: TGTGCCAGCAGTTTGGCTCCGTCGGGGCGCACTGAAGCTTTCTTT; CDR3 protein: CASSLAPSGRTEAFF
D gene: -; V gene: TRBV23-1; clone size: medium-sized; J gene: TRBJ2-7; CDR3 DNA: TGCGCCAGCAGTCAATCGATCCGGGACCGGGTCGCCGGGGAGCAGTACTTC; CDR3 protein: CASSQSIRDRVAGEQYF
D gene: TRBD2; V gene: TRBV5-4; clone size: -; J gene: TRBJ2-7; CDR3 DNA: TGTGCCAGCAGCCCCGGGACTAGCCGGTCCTCCTACGAGCAGTACTTC; CDR3 protein: CASSPGTSRSSYEQYF
D gene: TRBD1; V gene: TRBV28; clone size: -; J gene: TRBJ1-5; CDR3 DNA: TGTGCCAGCAGTCCAGGGGGGCGGTTGAGGTATAGCAATCAGCCCCAGCATTTT; CDR3 protein: CASSPGGRLRYSNQPQHF
D gene: -; V gene: TRBV9; clone size: -; J gene: TRBJ2-5; CDR3 DNA: TGTGCCAGCAGCGTAGCCACAGGCCAAGAGACCCAGTACTTC; CDR3 protein: CASSVATGQETQYF
D gene: -; V gene: TRBV10-2; clone size: once; J gene: TRBJ2-7; CDR3 DNA: TGCGCCAGCAGAAACACAGGCTACGAGCAGTACTTC; CDR3 protein: CASRNTGYEQYF
D gene: TRBD1; V gene: TRBV7-2; clone size: -; J gene: TRBJ1-3; CDR3 DNA: TGTGCCAGCAGCTTACACCGGGACAGGATTACCGACTCTGGAAACACCATATATTTT; CDR3 protein: CASSLHRDRITDSGNTIYF
D gene: -; V gene: TRBV11-2; clone size: -; J gene: TRBJ1-3; CDR3 DNA: TGTGCCAGCAGCTTAGTTGGACAGACCCTCTCTGGAAACACCATATATTTT; CDR3 protein: CASSLVGQTLSGNTIYF
D gene: -; V gene: TRBV9; clone size: -; J gene: TRBJ2-3; CDR3 DNA: TGTGCCAGCAGCGTGAGAGATACGCAGTATTTT; CDR3 protein: CASSVRDTQYF
D gene: -; V gene: TRBV14; clone size: -; J gene: TRBJ1-2; CDR3 DNA: TGTGCCAGCAGCCAGGGGACCGCATGGGGTGGCTACACCTTC; CDR3 protein: CASSQGTAWGGYTF
D gene: -; V gene: TRBV19; clone size: -; J gene: TRBJ1-2; CDR3 DNA: TGTGCCAGTAGTATCGGCAGATATGGCTACACCTTC; CDR3 protein: CASSIGRYGYTF
D gene: -; V gene: TRBV19; clone size: -; J gene: TRBJ2-1; CDR3 DNA: TGTGCCAGTAGTATAGATCCGGTAGCCTACAATGAGCAGTTCTTC; CDR3 protein: CASSIDPVAYNEQFF
D gene: -; V gene: TRBV5-4; clone size: -; J gene: TRBJ1-4; CDR3 DNA: TGTGCCAGCAGCTTGTCCAGTACTAATGAAAAACTGTTTTTT; CDR3 protein: CASSLSSTNEKLFF
D gene: -; V gene: TRBV28; clone size: -; J gene: TRBJ2-7; CDR3 DNA: TGTGCCAGCAGCCCATTAGGGGGGACCTACGAGCAGTACTTC; CDR3 protein: CASSPLGGTYEQYF
D gene: -; V gene: TRBV28; clone size: -; J gene: TRBJ1-6; CDR3 DNA: TGTGCCAGCGGGGAGCAATGGGATAATTCACCCCTCCACTTT; CDR3 protein: CASGEQWDNSPLHF
D gene: -; V gene: TRBV18; clone size: -; J gene: TRBJ1-4; CDR3 DNA: TGTGCCAGCACCCCCGGTCCCCAGGAATTGGGAAAACTGTTTTTT; CDR3 protein: CASTPGPQELGKLFF
D gene: -; V gene: TRBV29-1; clone size: -; J gene: TRBJ1-1; CDR3 DNA: TGCAGCGTTGCCTCACAGGGAGGGTACACTGAAGCTTTCTTT; CDR3 protein: CSVASQGGYTEAFF
D gene: -; V gene: TRBV28; clone size: -; J gene: TRBJ2-1; CDR3 DNA: TGTGCCAGCAGTCCAGCTCGACTTTTGGAGCAGTTCTTC; CDR3 protein: CASSPARLLEQFF
D gene: -; V gene: TRBV29-1; clone size: -; J gene: TRBJ2-5; CDR3 DNA: TGCAGCGTTGAAGGGACTTCCGAAGAGACCCAGTACTTC; CDR3 protein: CSVEGTSEETQYF
D gene: TRBD1; V gene: TRBV7-3; clone size: -; J gene: TRBJ2-3; CDR3 DNA: TGTGCCAGCAGCCCCGGGACAGGGGACACAGATACGCAGTATTTT; CDR3 protein: CASSPGTGDTDTQYF
D gene: TRBD2; V gene: TRBV19; clone size: -; J gene: TRBJ2-7; CDR3 DNA: TGTGCCAGTAGTCCCCTGGGAGGGTACCACCTGGAATACGAGCAGTACTTC; CDR3 protein: CASSPLGGYHLEYEQYF